Presented here are 2 T cell receptor beta chains from one specimen sequenced in a study of cytomegalovirus exposure and HLA in healthy donors. 13 Jbeta primers and 60 Vbeta primers were used for the PCR. TCRdb's table, derived via immunoSEQ multiplex PCR, lists solely in-frame clones and lacks some. The sample includes some 130,000 clones, about 73% of them seen just once. The sample taken for sequencing was PBMCs. The origin of the receptors is a human donor in good health.

The chain links TRBV7-8 to TRBJ1-2, with TRBD1 identical over 11 bases. Trimming at V came to 5 bases and at J to 5 bases, leaving 4 bases not matched to a gene. Germline loops: CDR1 SGHVS, CDR2 FQNEAQ. CDR3 length: 14 amino acids. In DNA form, the CDR3 reads TGTGCCAGCAGCGGAGGACAGGGGGCTTATGGCTACACCTTC. Translating it yields CASSGGQGAYGYTF.

The chain is built from TRBV28 and TRBJ1-3; 8 bases line up with TRBD1. Looked up from germline, CDR1 is MDHEN and CDR2 is SYDVKM. V shed 4 bases, J shed 0 bases, and the junction held 5 bases outside the gene matches. This CDR3 contains 16 residues. The CDR3 region has the DNA TGTGCCAGCAGTTCAACAGGGGGATACTCTGGAAACACCATATATTTT. Its protein is CASSSTGGYSGNTIYF.